Listed here are 22 T cell receptor beta chains from one sample, sequenced in a study of OX40 agonist ivuxolimab in advanced cancers. Only in-frame clones appear in the TCRdb table, and some are missing; sequencing was by immunoSEQ multiplex PCR. The table records 92,000 or so clones, less than 85% of them present only once. This specimen consisted of CD4+ or CD8+ T cells sorted from blood, obtained in a trial of the OX40 agonist ivuxolimab. These receptors all come from an adult with an advanced solid tumor such as melanoma, head and neck, liver or kidney cancer.

A single count supports this clone. The gene calls are TRBV7-9 and TRBJ2-6; 10 nucleotides match TRBD1. V lost 4 bases to trimming and J lost 4 bases; unmatched junction nucleotides: 13. Germline CDR1 reads SEHNR; CDR2 reads FQNEAQ (reference sequence). This CDR3 spans 19 amino acids. This CDR3 is CASSSYGRDRGSGANVLTF. DNA of the CDR3: TGTGCCAGCAGCTCCTATGGGAGGGACAGGGGTTCCGGGGCCAACGTCCTGACTTTC.

The chain couples TRBV6-1 to TRBJ1-5; D is ambiguous. This CDR3 is built from 16 residues. Germline V gives CDR1 MNHNS, CDR2 SASEGT. V lost 2 bases and J lost 0, with 11 bases in between. The CDR3: CASSERTENSNQPQHF. The CDR3, as DNA: TGTGCCAGCAGTGAAAGGACTGAGAATAGCAATCAGCCCCAGCATTTT.

This clone appeared a single time. V and J are TRBV2 and TRBJ2-2, with D perhaps given as TRBD1 or TRBD2 (5 bases each). The CDR3 spans 15 residues. Germline lookup yields CDR1 SNHLY and CDR2 FYNNEI. V shed 3 bases and J shed 4 bases, with 12 bases lying between them. CDR3 DNA sequence: TGTGCCAGCAGTGAGGTTCTAGGGACCACCGGGGAGCTGTTTTTT. Translated, it gives CASSEVLGTTGELFF.

The rearrangement links TRBV18 to TRBJ1-1; D is unresolved. The V end lost 5 bases, the J end lost 1 base, and 8 bases lay between the germline ends. The CDR3 covers 13 residues. The V gene's germline CDR1 is KGHSH and CDR2 LQKENI. CDR3 protein: CASSGDTNTEAFF. CDR3 DNA sequence: TGTGCCAGCTCAGGAGATACGAACACTGAAGCTTTCTTT.

This clone came up once. V gene TRBV7-9 combines with J gene TRBJ1-6; the D gene is possibly TRBD1 (6 bases). Germline-derived CDR1 and CDR2 are SEHNR and FQNEAQ (reference sequence). The V gene lost 4 bases and the J gene lost 7 bases, with 11 bases spanning the gap. The CDR3 is made up of 14 amino acids. CDR3 DNA sequence: TGTGCCAGCAGCTGGGACAATCGAAATTCACCCCTCCACTTT. It specifies CASSWDNRNSPLHF.

The chain joins TRBV18 to TRBJ1-2; D might be TRBD1 (6 bases). Germline V gene data show CDR1 as KGHSH and CDR2 as LQKENI. Trimming shortened V by 2 bases and J by 8 bases, and 15 bases separated the two germline ends. This CDR3 comprises 14 residues. The CDR3 loop is CASSPLAGEAGYTF. The DNA of the CDR3 is TGTGCCAGCTCACCATTGGCAGGGGAGGCCGGCTACACCTTC.

The chain links TRBV21-1 to TRBJ2-5; TRBD2 is taken as the D call from the table, unchecked against the DNA. The J call may be faulty, since TRBJ2-7 better matches the DNA end. TRBV21-1 is labeled a pseudogene. This CDR3 is built from 11 residues. The CDR3 region is CASSLACEQYF. The CDR3, as DNA: TGTGCCAGCAGCCTAGCCTGCGAGCAGTACTTC.

The chain recombines TRBV6-1 with TRBJ1-1, with D tentatively TRBD1 (6 bases). Germline CDR1 MNHNS, CDR2 SASEGT. The CDR3 runs 13 residues. Between the trimmed V and J ends, which lost 7 bases and 4 bases, there was a span of 13 bases. The CDR3 loop reads CASTQGRVTEAFF. CDR3 sequence (DNA): TGTGCCAGCACTCAGGGGAGAGTCACTGAAGCTTTCTTT.

This sequence joins TRBV5-1 and TRBJ1-1; 7 bases agree with TRBD1. Germline trimming cut 5 bases from V and 4 bases from J; bases unmatched to any gene: 8. In germline, CDR1 is SGHRS, CDR2 YFSETQ. This CDR3 comprises 14 residues. DNA of the CDR3: TGCGCCAGCAGGGTGATGGACAGGTCCACTGAAGCTTTCTTT. It is translated as CASRVMDRSTEAFF.

The V and J genes are TRBV30 and TRBJ2-1; D call uncertain. CDR3 size: 11 residues. V was trimmed by 0 bases and J by 6 bases, leaving 3 bases between them. CDR1 is GTSNPN and CDR2 is SVGIG in the germline V gene (reference sequence). The CDR3 region is CAWSVRNEQFF. The CDR3 coding sequence is TGTGCCTGGAGTGTACGCAATGAGCAGTTCTTC.

Here the CDR3 reads CASSPEAGVGTDTQYF. The CDR3, as DNA: TGTGCCAGCTCACCAGAGGCGGGGGTCGGCACAGATACGCAGTATTTT. The rearrangement uses TRBV18 and TRBJ2-3; 7 nucleotides line up with TRBD2. This CDR3 has 16 residues. V was clipped by 2 bases and J by 1 base; unmatched bases: 6. Germline loops: CDR1 KGHSH, CDR2 LQKENI.

J is TRBJ2-7 and V is TRBV5-4; TRBD1 matches at 9 bases. The CDR3 runs to 14 residues. Germline loops: CDR1 SGHNT, CDR2 YYREEE (reference sequence). V dropped 4 bases and J dropped 6; count of bases not matched to a gene: 8. The chain's CDR3 is CASSPGQGRIEQYF. Here the CDR3 DNA reads TGTGCCAGCAGCCCCGGACAGGGGCGTATCGAGCAGTACTTC.

This chain connects TRBV9 to TRBJ2-7; 7 nucleotides line up with TRBD1. Germline trimming cut 4 bases from V and 0 bases from J; bases unmatched to any gene: 10. The CDR3 covers 16 residues. The germline V gene has CDR1 SGDLS and CDR2 YYNGEE. The CDR3 spells CASSPRGRDSSYEQYF. The DNA of the CDR3 is TGTGCCAGCAGCCCCCGTGGCCGGGACAGCTCCTACGAGCAGTACTTC.

The chain joins TRBV7-2 to TRBJ1-4, with 11 bases fitting TRBD1. This CDR3 is built from 15 residues. Looked up from germline, CDR1 is SGHTA and CDR2 is FQGNSA. Trimming took 3 bases from V and 7 from J; bases not matched to a gene: 4. The CDR3 nucleotides are TGTGCCAGCAGCTTTGGGACAGGGGGGTCTGAAAAACTGTTTTTT. It specifies CASSFGTGGSEKLFF.

This clone was seen only a few times. This chain connects TRBV20-1 to TRBJ2-1; D unclear. The germline gives CDR1 DFQATT, CDR2 SNEGSKA (reference sequence). The V end lost 6 bases, the J end lost 5 bases, and 8 bases lay between the germline ends. The CDR3 covers 11 residues. CDR3 bases: TGCAGTGCAATCAGGAACAATGAGCAGTTCTTC. It encodes CSAIRNNEQFF.

This chain links TRBV29-1 with TRBJ2-5; D ambiguous. The germline V and J ends were trimmed by 6 bases and 5 bases, with 16 bases remaining between them. This CDR3 comprises 13 residues. The germline V gene encodes CDR1 SQVTM and CDR2 ANQGSEA. The CDR3 loop reads CSVRKGTRETQYF. The DNA for the CDR3 is TGCAGCGTCAGGAAGGGCACCCGGGAGACCCAGTACTTC. Complete variable domain (other parts from reference TRBV29-1 and TRBJ2-5): SAVISQKPSRDICQRGTSLTIQCQVDSQVTMMFWYRQQPGQSLTLIATANQGSEATYESGFVIDKFPISRPNLTFSTLTVSNMSPEDSSIYLCSVRKGTRETQYFGPGTRLLVL.

This chain joins TRBV6-5 and TRBJ2-3, with 7 bases that match TRBD2. V dropped 6 bases and J dropped 3; count of bases not matched to a gene: 3. The CDR3 consists of 13 residues. The germline V gene encodes CDR1 MNHEY and CDR2 SVGAGI. DNA for the CDR3: TGTGCCAGCAGGCGGGGGTCGACAGATACGCAGTATTTT. This encodes CASRRGSTDTQYF.

The chain employs TRBV9 and TRBJ2-7; no reliable D call. The CDR3 is 12 residues long. Germline V gene lookup returns CDR1 SGDLS and CDR2 YYNGEE. V lost 0 bases and J lost 6, with 7 bases in between. The DNA for the CDR3 is TGTGCCAGCAGCGTAGGCGTTGGCGAGCAGTACTTC. Its translation is CASSVGVGEQYF.

The chain employs TRBV5-1 and TRBJ2-7; 10 nucleotides line up with TRBD1. Looked up from germline, CDR1 is SGHRS and CDR2 is YFSETQ. CDR3 length: 14 residues. V lost 2 bases, J lost 5 bases, and 4 bases stayed unmatched. CDR3 in DNA: TGCGCCAGCAGCTTCTGGACAGGGGGTAACGAGCAGTACTTC. Translated, it gives CASSFWTGGNEQYF.

V is TRBV15 and J is TRBJ2-5, with TRBD1 as a possible D gene (7 bases). This CDR3 is 17 amino acids long. Trimming took 0 bases from V and 4 from J, leaving 18 bases between them. Germline loops: CDR1 LNHNV, CDR2 YYDKDF (reference sequence). CDR3 nucleotide sequence: TGTGCCACCAGCAGAGATGGGGCAGGGGGAGGACGAGAGACCCAGTACTTC. It is translated as CATSRDGAGGGRETQYF.

This chain uses TRBV5-1 with TRBJ2-3; TRBD2 is a possible D gene (6 bases). Trimming removed 0 bases from V and 5 bases from J, with 10 bases in between. The CDR3 totals 14 residues. Per the germline V gene, CDR1 is SGHRS and CDR2 is YFSETQ. CDR3: CASSLAGGEDTQYF. The CDR3 nucleotides are TGCGCCAGCAGCTTGGCCGGAGGGGAAGATACGCAGTATTTT.

This chain uses TRBV27 with TRBJ1-5; no clear D. V lost 6 bases, J lost 15 bases, and 6 bases lay in between. The CDR3 runs to 8 residues. In germline, CDR1 is MNHEY, CDR2 SMNVEV (reference sequence). DNA of the CDR3: TGTGCCAGCAGAATCAGGCATTTT. This translates into CASRIRHF.